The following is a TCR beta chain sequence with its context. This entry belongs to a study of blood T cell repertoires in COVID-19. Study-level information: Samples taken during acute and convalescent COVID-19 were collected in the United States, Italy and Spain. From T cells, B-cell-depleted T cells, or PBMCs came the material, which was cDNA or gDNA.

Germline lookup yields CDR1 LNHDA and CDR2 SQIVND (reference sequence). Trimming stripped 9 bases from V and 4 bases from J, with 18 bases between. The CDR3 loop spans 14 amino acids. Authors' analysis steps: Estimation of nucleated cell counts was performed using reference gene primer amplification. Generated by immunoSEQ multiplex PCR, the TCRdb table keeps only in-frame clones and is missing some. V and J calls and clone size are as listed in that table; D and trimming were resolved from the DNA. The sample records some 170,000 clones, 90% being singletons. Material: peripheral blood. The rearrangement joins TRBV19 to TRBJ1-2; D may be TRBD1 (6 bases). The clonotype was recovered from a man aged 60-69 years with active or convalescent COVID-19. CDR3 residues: CASRKGGKTYGYTF. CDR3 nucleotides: TGTGCCAGCAGAAAGGGGGGGAAGACCTATGGCTACACCTTC.